These 5 T cell receptor beta chains were all obtained from the same sample, sequenced in a study of early T cells in non-severe SARS-CoV-2 infection. TCRdb re-analysed the 5' RACE reads in MiXCR, keeping a single row per CDR3 protein. The table includes about 70,000 distinct CDR3 sequences, about 4.9% detected once. The sample here was whole blood, taken at baseline. Receptor source: an adult who was a healthcare worker with PCR-confirmed SARS-CoV-2 infection or an uninfected control (not recorded which). The donor label of this sample is uncertain.

This clonotype was recorded many times. This chain connects TRBV27 to TRBJ2-5; the D call may be TRBD1 or TRBD2 (5 bases each). The CDR3 runs 15 residues. V gave up 3 bases and J gave up 5 bases, with 16 bases separating them. Germline lookup yields CDR1 MNHEY and CDR2 SMNVEV (reference sequence). The CDR3 is CASSLYSWGIETQYF. The DNA of the CDR3 is TGTGCCAGCAGTTTGTATAGCTGGGGGATCGAGACCCAGTACTTC.

This chain joins TRBV20-1 and TRBJ1-1; 9 positions match TRBD1. J was trimmed by 7 bases and V by 0 bases; bases with no gene match: 9. The CDR3 has 15 amino acids. The germline gives CDR1 DFQATT, CDR2 SNEGSKA (reference sequence). CDR3 loop: CSARETGTGLVEAFF. The DNA of the CDR3 is TGCAGTGCTAGAGAGACCGGGACAGGGCTCGTTGAAGCTTTCTTT.

This clonotype was detected a few times. V gene TRBV11-2 combines with J gene TRBJ2-7; D is undetermined. The CDR3 is made up of 15 amino acids. Germline values: CDR1 SGHAT, CDR2 FQNNGV. V was clipped by 1 base and J by 2 bases, with 12 bases between them. This CDR3 reads CASSLVKKTAYEQYF. In DNA, the CDR3 is TGTGCCAGCAGCTTAGTTAAGAAAACCGCCTACGAGCAGTACTTC.

In its sample, this clonotype was seen many times. The CDR3 sequence is CSAIFSGRGNRQPQHF. The DNA for the CDR3 is TGCAGTGCTATCTTTTCGGGACGGGGGAATCGGCAGCCCCAGCATTTT. J is TRBJ1-5 and V is TRBV20-1, with D possibly matching TRBD1 (5 bases). The CDR3 has 16 amino acids. In germline, CDR1 is DFQATT, CDR2 SNEGSKA (reference sequence). Trimming removed 4 bases at V and 7 bases at J, with 23 bases between.

Comments on this clonotype: One base away lies a much larger clone, so this may be a sequencing read error. The CDR3 nucleotides read TGTGCCAGCAGCTTAGGGGTTCCGGAGCAGCTCTTC. It encodes CASSLGVPEQLF. J is TRBJ2-1 and V is TRBV7-2; D unclear. CDR1 SGHTA and CDR2 FQGNSA come from the germline V gene. The CDR3 runs to 12 residues. Together with reference TRBV7-2 and TRBJ2-1, the CDR3 gives the full variable domain: GAGVSQSPSNKVTEKGKDVELRCDPISGHTALYWYRQSLGQGLEFLIYFQGNSAPDKSGLPSDRFSAERTGGSVSTLTIQRTQQEDSAVYLCASSLGVPEQLFGPGTRLTVL.